This TCR beta chain was profiled in a study of a mutant IDH1 vaccine in newly diagnosed glioma. Study information: Vaccinations were initiated 4-6 weeks following radiotherapy alone, or were given together with temozolomide cycles. Before enrollment, patients got radiotherapy alone, temozolomide alone, or mostly the combination.

Noted time point: week 11, during vaccination. Doses consisted of 300 ug of mutant IDH1 20-mer peptide each, paired with topical imiquimod. Diagnosis in the donors showed new WHO grade 3 or 4 astrocytomas that were IDH1-mutant and ATRX-lost. Study-wide points: Changes in the top peripheral T cell clonotypes seemingly had no bearing on pseudoprogression.

Note on this clone: No antigen is known for it.

Germline V gene data show CDR1 as SGHRS and CDR2 as YFSETQ. There are 17 residues in the CDR3. After removal of 0 bases from V and 11 bases from J, the junction contained 15 bases not matched to a gene. Libraries were prepared by immunoSEQ multiplex PCR; TCRdb keeps only in-frame clonotypes and omits some of them. The sample has around 60,000 clones, less than 85% seen once. The chain recombines TRBV5-1 with TRBJ1-1; 11 bases fit TRBD1. This specimen consisted of PBMCs, obtained from a glioma patient whose treatment included an IDH1 peptide vaccine. This clonotype was obtained from a woman aged 45-59 years with glioma. The CDR3, as DNA: TGCGCCAGCAGCTTGGCCAGACCGGGACAGGGGGGCAGGGTGGCTTTCTTT. It encodes CASSLARPGQGGRVAFF.